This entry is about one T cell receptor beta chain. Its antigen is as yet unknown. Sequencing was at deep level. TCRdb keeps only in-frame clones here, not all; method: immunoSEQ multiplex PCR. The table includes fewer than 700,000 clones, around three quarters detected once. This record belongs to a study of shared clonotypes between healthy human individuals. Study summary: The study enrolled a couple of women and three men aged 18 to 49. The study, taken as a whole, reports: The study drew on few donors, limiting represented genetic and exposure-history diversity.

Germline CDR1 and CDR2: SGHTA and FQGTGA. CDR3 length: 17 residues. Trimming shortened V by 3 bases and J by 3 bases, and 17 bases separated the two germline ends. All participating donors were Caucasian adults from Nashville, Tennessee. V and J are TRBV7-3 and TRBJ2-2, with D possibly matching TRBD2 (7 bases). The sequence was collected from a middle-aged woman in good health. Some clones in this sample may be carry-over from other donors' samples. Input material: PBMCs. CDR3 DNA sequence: TGTGCCAGCAGCTTGGGGGCGGGAGCGCCGGACACCGGGGAGCTGTTTTTT. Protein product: CASSLGAGAPDTGELFF.